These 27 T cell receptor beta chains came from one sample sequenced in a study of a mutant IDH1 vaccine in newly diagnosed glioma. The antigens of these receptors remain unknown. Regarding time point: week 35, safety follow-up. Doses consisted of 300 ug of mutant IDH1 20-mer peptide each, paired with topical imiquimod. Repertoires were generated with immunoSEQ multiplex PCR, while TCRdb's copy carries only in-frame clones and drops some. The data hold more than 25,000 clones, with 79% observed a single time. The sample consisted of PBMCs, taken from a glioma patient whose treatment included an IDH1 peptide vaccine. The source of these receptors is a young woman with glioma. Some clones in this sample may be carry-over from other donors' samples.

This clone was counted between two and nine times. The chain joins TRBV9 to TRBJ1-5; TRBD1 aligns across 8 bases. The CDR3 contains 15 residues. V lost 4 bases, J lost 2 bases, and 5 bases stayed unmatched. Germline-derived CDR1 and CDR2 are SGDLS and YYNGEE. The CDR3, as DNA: TGTGCCAGCAGCCCCGGGACAGGTCGCAATCAGCCCCAGCATTTT. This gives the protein CASSPGTGRNQPQHF. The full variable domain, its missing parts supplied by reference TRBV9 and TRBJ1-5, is DSGVTQTPKHLITATGQRVTLRCSPRSGDLSVYWYQQSLDQGLQFLIQYYNGEERAKGNILERFSAQQFPDLHSELNLSSLELGDSALYFCASSPGTGRNQPQHFGDGTRLSIL.

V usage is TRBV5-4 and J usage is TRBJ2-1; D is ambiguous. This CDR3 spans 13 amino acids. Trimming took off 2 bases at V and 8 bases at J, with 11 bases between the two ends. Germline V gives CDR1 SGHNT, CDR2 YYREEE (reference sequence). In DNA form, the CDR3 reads TGTGCCAGCAGCTTCCCTGGCCGGGATGAGCAGTTCTTC. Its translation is CASSFPGRDEQFF. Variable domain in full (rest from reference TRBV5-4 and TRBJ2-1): ETGVTQSPTHLIKTRGQQVTLRCSSQSGHNTVSWYQQALGQGPQFIFQYYREEENGRGNFPPRFSGLQFPNYSSELNVNALELDDSALYLCASSFPGRDEQFFGPGTRLTVL.

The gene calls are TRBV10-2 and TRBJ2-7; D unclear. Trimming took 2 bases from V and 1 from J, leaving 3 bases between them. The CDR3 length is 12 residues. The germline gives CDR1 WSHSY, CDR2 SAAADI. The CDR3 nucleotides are TGCGCCAGCAGTGAGATTTCCTACGAGCAGTACTTC. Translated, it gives CASSEISYEQYF.

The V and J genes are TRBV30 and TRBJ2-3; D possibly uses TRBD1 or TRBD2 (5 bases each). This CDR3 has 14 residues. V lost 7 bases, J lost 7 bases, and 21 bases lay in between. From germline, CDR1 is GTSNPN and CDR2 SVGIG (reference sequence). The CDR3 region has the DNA TGTGCCTCCCGAGAGTTGAGGGGTTACAATACGCAGTATTTT. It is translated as CASRELRGYNTQYF.

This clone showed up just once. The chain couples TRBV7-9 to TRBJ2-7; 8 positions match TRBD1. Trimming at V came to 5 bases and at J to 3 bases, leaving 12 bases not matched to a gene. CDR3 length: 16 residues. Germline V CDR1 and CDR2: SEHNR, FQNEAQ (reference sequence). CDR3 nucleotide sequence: TGTGCCAGCAGCCAGGAACCGGGACAGGATAACTACGAGCAGTACTTC. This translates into CASSQEPGQDNYEQYF.

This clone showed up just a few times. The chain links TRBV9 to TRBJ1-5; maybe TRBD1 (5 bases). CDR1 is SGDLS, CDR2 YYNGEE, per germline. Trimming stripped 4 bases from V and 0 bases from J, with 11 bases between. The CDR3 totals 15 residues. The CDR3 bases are TGTGCCAGCAGCCAGGGTACTTCTAGCAATCAGCCCCAGCATTTT. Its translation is CASSQGTSSNQPQHF.

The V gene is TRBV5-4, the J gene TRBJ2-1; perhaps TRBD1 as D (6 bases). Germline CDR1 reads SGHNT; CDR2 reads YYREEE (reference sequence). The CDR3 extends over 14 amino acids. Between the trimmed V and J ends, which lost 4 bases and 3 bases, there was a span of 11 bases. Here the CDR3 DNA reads TGTGCCAGCAGCCGGGACACTGACTACAATGAGCAGTTCTTC. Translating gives CASSRDTDYNEQFF.

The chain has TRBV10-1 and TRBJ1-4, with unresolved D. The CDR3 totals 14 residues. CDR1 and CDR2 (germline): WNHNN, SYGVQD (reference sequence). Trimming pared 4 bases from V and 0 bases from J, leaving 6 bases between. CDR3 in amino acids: CASSGGTTNEKLFF. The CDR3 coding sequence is TGCGCCAGCAGTGGAGGGACAACTAATGAAAAACTGTTTTTT.

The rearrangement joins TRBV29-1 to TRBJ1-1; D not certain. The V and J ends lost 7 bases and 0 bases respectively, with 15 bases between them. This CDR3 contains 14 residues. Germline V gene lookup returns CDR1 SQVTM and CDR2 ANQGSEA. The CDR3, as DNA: TGCAGCGCCCATGACGGGTACATGAACACTGAAGCTTTCTTT. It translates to CSAHDGYMNTEAFF.

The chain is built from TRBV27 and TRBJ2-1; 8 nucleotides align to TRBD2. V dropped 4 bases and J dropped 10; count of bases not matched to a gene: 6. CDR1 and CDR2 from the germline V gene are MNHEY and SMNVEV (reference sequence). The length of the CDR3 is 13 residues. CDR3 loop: CASSWARTSEQFF. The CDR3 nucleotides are TGTGCCAGCAGTTGGGCCCGGACTAGCGAGCAGTTCTTC.

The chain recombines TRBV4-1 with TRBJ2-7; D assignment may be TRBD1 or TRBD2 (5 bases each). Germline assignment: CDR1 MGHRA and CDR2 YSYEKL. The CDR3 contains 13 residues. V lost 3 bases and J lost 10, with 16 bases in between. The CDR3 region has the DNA TGCGCCAGCAGCCATGTCCGGGGCCGAGGACAGTACTTC. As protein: CASSHVRGRGQYF.

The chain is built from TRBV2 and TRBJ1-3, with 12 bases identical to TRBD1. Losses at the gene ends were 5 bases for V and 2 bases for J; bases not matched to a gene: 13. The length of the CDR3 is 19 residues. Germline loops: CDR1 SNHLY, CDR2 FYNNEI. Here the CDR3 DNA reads TGTGCCAGCAGTACCGGGACAGGGGGCCACCGGGTTGCTGGAAACACCATATATTTT. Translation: CASSTGTGGHRVAGNTIYF.

For the CDR3, the DNA is TGTGCCAGCAATAACCTGGGAACCTACGAGCAGTACTTC. Protein product: CASNNLGTYEQYF. The chain couples TRBV6-5 to TRBJ2-7; D is unresolved. The CDR3 contains 13 residues. V lost 7 bases and J lost 2, with 12 bases in between. Germline CDR1 is MNHEY and CDR2 is SVGAGI.

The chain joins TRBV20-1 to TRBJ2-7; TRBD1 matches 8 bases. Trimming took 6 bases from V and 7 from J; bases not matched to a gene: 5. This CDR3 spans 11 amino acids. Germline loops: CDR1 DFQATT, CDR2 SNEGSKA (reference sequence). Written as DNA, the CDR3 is TGCAGTGCCCTTAGACAGGGGGAGCAGTACTTC. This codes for CSALRQGEQYF.

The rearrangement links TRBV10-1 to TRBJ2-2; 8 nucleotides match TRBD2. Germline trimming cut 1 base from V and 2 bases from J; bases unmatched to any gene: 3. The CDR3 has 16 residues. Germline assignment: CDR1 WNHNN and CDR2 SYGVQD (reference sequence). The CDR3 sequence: CASSEWTSYNTGELFF. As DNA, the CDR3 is TGCGCCAGCAGTGAGTGGACTAGCTACAACACCGGGGAGCTGTTTTTT.

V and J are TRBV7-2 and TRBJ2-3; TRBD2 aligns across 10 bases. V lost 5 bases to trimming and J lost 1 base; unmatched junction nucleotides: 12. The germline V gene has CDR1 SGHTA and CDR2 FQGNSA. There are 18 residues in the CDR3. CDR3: CASSRFPGLAVGTDTQYF. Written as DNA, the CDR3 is TGTGCCAGCAGCCGTTTCCCAGGACTAGCGGTAGGCACAGATACGCAGTATTTT. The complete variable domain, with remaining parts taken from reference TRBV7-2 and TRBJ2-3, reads GAGVSQSPSNKVTEKGKDVELRCDPISGHTALYWYRQSLGQGLEFLIYFQGNSAPDKSGLPSDRFSAERTGGSVSTLTIQRTQQEDSAVYLCASSRFPGLAVGTDTQYFGPGTRLTVL.

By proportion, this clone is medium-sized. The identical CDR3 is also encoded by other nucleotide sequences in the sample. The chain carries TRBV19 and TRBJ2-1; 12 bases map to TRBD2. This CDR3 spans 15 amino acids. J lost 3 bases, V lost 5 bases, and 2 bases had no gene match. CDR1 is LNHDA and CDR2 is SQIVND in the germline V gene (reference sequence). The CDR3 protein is CASSRTSGNYNEQFF. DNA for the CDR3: TGTGCCAGTAGTCGGACTAGCGGGAACTACAATGAGCAGTTCTTC. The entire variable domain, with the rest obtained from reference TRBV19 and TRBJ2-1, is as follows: DGGITQSPKYLFRKEGQNVTLSCEQNLNHDAMYWYRQDPGQGLRLIYYSQIVNDFQKGDIAEGYSVSREKKESFPLTVTSAQKNPTAFYLCASSRTSGNYNEQFFGPGTRLTVL.

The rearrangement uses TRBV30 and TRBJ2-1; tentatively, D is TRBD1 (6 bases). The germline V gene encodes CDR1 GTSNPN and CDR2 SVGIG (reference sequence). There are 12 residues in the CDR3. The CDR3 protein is CAVGALYNEQFF. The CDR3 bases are TGTGCTGTGGGGGCCCTCTACAATGAGCAGTTCTTC.

In nucleotides, the CDR3 is TGTGCCAGCCAGGTCGCGGGGGGCTCTGGGGCCAACGTCCTGACTTTC. It translates to CASQVAGGSGANVLTF. The chain links TRBV5-5 to TRBJ2-6, with 8 bases lining up with TRBD2. CDR1 is SGHKS and CDR2 is YYEKEE in the germline V gene (reference sequence). V lost 7 bases and J lost 0; bases outside the gene matches: 6. The CDR3 is 16 residues long.

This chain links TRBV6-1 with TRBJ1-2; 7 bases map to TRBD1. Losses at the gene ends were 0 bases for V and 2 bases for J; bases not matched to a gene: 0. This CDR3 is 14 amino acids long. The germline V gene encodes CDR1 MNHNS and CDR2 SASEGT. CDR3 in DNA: TGTGCCAGCAGTGAAGCACAGGGGAACTATGGCTACACCTTC. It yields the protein CASSEAQGNYGYTF.

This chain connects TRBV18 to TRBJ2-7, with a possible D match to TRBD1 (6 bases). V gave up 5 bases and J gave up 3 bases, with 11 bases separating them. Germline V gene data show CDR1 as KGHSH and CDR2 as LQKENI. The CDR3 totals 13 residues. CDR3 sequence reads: CASSSGQLYEQYF. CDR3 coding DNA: TGTGCCAGCTCATCCGGACAGCTCTACGAGCAGTACTTC.

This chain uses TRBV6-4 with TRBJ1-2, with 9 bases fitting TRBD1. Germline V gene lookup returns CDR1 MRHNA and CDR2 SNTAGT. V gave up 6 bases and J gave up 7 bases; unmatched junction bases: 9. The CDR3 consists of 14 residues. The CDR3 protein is CASSPGTGIGGYTF. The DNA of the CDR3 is TGTGCCAGCAGCCCAGGGACAGGGATAGGTGGCTACACCTTC.

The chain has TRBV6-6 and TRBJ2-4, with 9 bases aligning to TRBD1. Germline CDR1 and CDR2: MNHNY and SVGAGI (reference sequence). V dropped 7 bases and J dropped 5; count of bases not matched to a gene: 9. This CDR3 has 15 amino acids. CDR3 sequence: CASTTQGTGQNIQYF. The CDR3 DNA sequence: TGTGCCAGCACCACTCAAGGGACAGGGCAAAACATTCAGTACTTC.

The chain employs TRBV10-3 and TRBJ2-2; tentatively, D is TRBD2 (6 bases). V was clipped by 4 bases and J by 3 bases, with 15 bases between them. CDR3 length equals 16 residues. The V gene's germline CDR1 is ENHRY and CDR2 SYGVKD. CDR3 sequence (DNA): TGTGCCATCAGTGGTAAGGGAGGATCGGACACCGGGGAGCTGTTTTTT. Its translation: CAISGKGGSDTGELFF.

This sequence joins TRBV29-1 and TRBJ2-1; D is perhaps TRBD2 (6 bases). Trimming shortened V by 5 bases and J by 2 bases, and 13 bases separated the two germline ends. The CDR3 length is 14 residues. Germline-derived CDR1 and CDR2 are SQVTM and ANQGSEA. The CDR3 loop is CSVPGGATYNEQFF. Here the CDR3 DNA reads TGCAGCGTTCCGGGCGGGGCCACCTACAATGAGCAGTTCTTC.

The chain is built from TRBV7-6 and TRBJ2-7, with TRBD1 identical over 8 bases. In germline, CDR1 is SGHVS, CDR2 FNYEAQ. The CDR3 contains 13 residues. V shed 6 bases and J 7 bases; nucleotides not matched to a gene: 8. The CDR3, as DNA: TGTGCCAGCAGTCCGGGCAGGGGGCAAGAGCAGTACTTC. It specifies CASSPGRGQEQYF.

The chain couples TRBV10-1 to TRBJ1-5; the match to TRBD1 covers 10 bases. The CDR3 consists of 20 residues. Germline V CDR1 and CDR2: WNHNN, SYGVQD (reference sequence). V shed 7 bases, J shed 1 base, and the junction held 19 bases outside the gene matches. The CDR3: CASTRQGAPRGVGSNQPQHF. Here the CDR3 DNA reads TGCGCCAGCACCCGACAGGGGGCGCCGAGGGGAGTAGGGAGCAATCAGCCCCAGCATTTT.